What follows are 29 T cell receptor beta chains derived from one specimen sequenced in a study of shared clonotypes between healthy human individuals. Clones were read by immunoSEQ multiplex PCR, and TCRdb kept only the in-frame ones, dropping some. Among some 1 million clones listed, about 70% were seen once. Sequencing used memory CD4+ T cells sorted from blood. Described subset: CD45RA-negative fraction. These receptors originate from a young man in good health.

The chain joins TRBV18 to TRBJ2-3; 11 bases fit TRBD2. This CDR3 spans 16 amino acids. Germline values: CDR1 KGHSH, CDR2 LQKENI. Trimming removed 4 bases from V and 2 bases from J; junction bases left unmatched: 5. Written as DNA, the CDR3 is TGTGCCAGCTCACTGGGGACTAGCGGAACCACAGATACGCAGTATTTT. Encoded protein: CASSLGTSGTTDTQYF.

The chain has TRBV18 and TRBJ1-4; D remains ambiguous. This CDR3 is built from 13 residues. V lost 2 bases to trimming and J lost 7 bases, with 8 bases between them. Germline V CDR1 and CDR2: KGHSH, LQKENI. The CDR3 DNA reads TGTGCCAGCTCACCAACGCCGTCTGAAAAACTGTTTTTT. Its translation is CASSPTPSEKLFF.

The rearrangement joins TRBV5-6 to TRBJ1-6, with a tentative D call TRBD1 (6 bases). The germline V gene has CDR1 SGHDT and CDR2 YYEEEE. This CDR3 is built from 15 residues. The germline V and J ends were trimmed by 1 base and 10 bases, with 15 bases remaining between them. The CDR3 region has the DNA TGTGCCAGCAGCTTGTCGGTAGGGGGTGGCTCACCCCTCCACTTT. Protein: CASSLSVGGGSPLHF. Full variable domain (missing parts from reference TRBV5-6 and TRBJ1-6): DAGVTQSPTHLIKTRGQQVTLRCSPKSGHDTVSWYQQALGQGPQFIFQYYEEEERQRGNFPDRFSGHQFPNYSSELNVNALLLGDSALYLCASSLSVGGGSPLHFGNGTRLTVT.

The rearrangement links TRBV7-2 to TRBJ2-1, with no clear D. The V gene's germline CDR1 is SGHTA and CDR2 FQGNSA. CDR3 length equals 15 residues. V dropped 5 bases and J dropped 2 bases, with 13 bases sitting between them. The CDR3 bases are TGTGCCAGCAGCCCCGTGGTGGGGACCTACAATGAGCAGTTCTTC. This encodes CASSPVVGTYNEQFF.

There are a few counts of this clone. The CDR3 protein is CAIMGQDIYEQYF. For the CDR3, the DNA is TGTGCCATCATGGGTCAAGATATCTACGAGCAGTACTTC. The gene calls are TRBV10-3 and TRBJ2-7; D call uncertain. CDR1 and CDR2 (germline): ENHRY, SYGVKD. Trimming left V 7 bases short and J 3 bases short, with 13 bases between. CDR3 length: 13 residues.

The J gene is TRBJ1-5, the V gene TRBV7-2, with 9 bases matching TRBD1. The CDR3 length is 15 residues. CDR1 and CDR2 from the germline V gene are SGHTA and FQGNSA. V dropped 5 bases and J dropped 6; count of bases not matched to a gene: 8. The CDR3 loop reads CASSLGQGPAQPQHF. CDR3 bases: TGTGCCAGCAGCCTCGGACAGGGGCCCGCTCAGCCCCAGCATTTT.

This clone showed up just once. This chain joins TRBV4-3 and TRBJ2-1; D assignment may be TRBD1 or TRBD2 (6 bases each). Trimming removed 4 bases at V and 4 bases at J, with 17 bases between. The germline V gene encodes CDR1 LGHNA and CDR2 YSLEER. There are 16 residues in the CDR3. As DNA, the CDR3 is TGCGCCAGCAGCCCAGGGGTTAGCGGATATTACAATGAGCAGTTCTTC. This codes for CASSPGVSGYYNEQFF.

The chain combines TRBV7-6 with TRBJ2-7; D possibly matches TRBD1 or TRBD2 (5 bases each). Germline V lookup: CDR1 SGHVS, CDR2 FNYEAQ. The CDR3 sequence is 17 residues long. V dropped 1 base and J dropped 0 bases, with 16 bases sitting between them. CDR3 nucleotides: TGTGCCAGCAGCTTAGGTTCGGGAACCGGGACCTCCTACGAGCAGTACTTC. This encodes CASSLGSGTGTSYEQYF.

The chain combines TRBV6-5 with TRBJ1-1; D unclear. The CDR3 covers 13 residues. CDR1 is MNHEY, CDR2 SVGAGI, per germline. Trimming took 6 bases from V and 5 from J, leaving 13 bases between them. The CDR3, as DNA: TGTGCCAGCAGCCTTTTAGGTGAAACTGAAGCTTTCTTT. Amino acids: CASSLLGETEAFF.

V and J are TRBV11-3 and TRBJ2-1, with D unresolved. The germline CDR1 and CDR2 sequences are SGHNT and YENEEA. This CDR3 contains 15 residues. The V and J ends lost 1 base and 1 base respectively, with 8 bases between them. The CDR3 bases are TGTGCCAGCAGCTTAGGGATGGGGTCCTACAATGAGCAGTTCTTC. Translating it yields CASSLGMGSYNEQFF.

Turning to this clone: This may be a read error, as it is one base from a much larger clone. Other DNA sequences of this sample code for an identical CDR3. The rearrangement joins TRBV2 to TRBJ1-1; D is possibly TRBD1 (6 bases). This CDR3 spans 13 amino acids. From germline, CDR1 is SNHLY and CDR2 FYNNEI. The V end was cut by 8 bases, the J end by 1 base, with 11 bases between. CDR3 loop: CASSGQPNTEAFF. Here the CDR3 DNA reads TGTGCCAGCTCCGGACAGCCGAACACTGAAGCTTTCTTT.

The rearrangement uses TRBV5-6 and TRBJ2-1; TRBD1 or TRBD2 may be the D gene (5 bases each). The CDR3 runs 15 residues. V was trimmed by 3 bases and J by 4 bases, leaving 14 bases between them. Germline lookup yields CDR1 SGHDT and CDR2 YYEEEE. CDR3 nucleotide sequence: TGTGCCAGCAGCTATCGGGGCACTGGTTACAATGAGCAGTTCTTC. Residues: CASSYRGTGYNEQFF.

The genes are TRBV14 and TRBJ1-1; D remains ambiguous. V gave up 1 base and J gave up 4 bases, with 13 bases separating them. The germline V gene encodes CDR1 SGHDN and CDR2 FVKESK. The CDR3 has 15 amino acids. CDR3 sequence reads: CASSQGFLQTTEAFF. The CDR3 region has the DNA TGTGCCAGCAGCCAAGGTTTTCTCCAGACCACTGAAGCTTTCTTT.

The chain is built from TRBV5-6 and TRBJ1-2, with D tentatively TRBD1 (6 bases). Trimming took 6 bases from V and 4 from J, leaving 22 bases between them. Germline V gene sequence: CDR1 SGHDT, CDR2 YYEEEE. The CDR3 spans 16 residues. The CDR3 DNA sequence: TGTGCCAGCATTCGGGCGATTCAGACAGGCCCCTATGGCTACACCTTC. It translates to CASIRAIQTGPYGYTF.

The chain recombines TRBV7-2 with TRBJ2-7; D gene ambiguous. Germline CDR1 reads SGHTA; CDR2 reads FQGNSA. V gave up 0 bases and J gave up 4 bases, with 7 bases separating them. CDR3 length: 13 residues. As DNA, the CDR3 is TGTGCCAGCAGCTTAGCCGGCTGGTACGAGCAGTACTTC. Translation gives CASSLAGWYEQYF.

The CDR3 region has the DNA TGTGCCAGTAGTATTCAGGGGACAGGGAGTTCATCCGGGGAGCTGTTTTTT. Protein: CASSIQGTGSSSGELFF. The rearrangement uses TRBV19 and TRBJ2-2; 9 bases are a match to TRBD1. CDR3 size: 17 residues. Germline V CDR1 and CDR2: LNHDA, SQIVND (reference sequence). J lost 6 bases, V lost 3 bases, and 11 bases had no gene match.

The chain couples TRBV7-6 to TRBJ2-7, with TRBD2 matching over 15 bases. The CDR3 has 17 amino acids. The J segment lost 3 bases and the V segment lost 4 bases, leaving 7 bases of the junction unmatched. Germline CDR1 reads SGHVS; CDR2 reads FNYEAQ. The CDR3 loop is CASSWGLAGGSGYEQYF. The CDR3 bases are TGTGCCAGCAGCTGGGGACTAGCGGGAGGTTCCGGCTACGAGCAGTACTTC. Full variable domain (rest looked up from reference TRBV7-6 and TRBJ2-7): GAGVSQSPRYKVTKRGQDVALRCDPISGHVSLYWYRQALGQGPEFLTYFNYEAQQDKSGLPNDRFSAERPEGSISTLTIQRTEQRDSAMYRCASSWGLAGGSGYEQYFGPGTRLTVT.

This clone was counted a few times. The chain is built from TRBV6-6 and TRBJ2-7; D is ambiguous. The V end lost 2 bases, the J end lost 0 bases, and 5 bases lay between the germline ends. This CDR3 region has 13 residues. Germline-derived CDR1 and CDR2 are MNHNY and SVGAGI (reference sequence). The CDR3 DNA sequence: TGTGCCAGCAGTTACGCTTCCTCCTACGAGCAGTACTTC. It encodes CASSYASSYEQYF.

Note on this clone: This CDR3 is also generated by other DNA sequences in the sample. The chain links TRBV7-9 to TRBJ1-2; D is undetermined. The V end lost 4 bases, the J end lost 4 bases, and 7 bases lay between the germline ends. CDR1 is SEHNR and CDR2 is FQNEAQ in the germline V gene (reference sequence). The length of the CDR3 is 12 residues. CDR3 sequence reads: CASSSEGYGYTF. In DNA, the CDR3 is TGTGCCAGCAGCTCCGAGGGCTATGGCTACACCTTC.

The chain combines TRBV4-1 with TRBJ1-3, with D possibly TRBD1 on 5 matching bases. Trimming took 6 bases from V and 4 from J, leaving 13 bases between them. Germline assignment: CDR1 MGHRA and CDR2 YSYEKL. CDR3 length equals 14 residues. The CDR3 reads CASRPGPQGNTIYF. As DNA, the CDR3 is TGCGCCAGCAGACCGGGACCCCAAGGAAACACCATATATTTT.

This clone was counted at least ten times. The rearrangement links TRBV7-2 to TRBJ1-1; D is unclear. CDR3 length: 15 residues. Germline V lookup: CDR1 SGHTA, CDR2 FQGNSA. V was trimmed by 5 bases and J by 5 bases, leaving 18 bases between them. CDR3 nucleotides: TGTGCCAGCAGCCCCCGTCGCGGAGAAAGGACTGAAGCTTTCTTT. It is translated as CASSPRRGERTEAFF. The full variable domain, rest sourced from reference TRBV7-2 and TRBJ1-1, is GAGVSQSPSNKVTEKGKDVELRCDPISGHTALYWYRQSLGQGLEFLIYFQGNSAPDKSGLPSDRFSAERTGGSVSTLTIQRTQQEDSAVYLCASSPRRGERTEAFFGQGTRLTVV.

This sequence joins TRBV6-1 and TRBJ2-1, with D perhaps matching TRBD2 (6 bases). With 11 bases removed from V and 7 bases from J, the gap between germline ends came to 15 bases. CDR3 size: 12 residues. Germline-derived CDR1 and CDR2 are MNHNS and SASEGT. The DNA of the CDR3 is TGTGCCGCCGGAGGGAGAGGAAATGAGCAGTTCTTC. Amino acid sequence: CAAGGRGNEQFF.

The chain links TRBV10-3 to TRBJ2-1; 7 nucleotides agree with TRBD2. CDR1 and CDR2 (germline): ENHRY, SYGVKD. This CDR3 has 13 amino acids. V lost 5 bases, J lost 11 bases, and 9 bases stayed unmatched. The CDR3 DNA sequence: TGTGCCATCAGTCCGACTAGCTCAGGCAAGCAGTTCTTC. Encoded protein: CAISPTSSGKQFF.

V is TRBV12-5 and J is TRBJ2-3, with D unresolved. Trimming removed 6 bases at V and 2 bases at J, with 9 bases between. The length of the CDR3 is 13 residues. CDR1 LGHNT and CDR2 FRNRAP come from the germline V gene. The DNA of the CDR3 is TGTGCTAGTGGCTCGGGCTCCACAGATACGCAGTATTTT. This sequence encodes CASGSGSTDTQYF.

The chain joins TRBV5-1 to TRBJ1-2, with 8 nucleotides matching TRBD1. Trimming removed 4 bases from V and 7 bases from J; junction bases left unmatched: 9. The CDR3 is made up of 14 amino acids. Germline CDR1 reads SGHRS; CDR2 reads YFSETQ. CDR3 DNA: TGCGCCAGCAGCCCGGGACAGGTCCATGGTGGCTACACCTTC. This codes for CASSPGQVHGGYTF.

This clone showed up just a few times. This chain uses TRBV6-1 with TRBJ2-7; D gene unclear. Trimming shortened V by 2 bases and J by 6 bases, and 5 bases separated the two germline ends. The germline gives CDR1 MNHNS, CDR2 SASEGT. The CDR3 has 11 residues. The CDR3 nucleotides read TGTGCCAGCAGTGAACGAAGCGAGCAGTACTTC. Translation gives CASSERSEQYF.

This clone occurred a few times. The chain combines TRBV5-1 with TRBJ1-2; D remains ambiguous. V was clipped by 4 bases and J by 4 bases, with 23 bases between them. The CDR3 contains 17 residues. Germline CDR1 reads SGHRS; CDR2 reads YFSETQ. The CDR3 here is CASSDGVSPSWGYGYTF. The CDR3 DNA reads TGCGCCAGCAGCGATGGCGTCTCCCCCTCTTGGGGCTATGGCTACACCTTC.

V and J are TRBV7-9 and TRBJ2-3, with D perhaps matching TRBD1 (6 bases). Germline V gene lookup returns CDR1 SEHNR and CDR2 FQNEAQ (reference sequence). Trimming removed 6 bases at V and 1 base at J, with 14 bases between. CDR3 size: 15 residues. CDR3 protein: CASRDRRLGTDTQYF. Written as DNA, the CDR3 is TGTGCCAGCAGAGACAGGCGCCTAGGCACAGATACGCAGTATTTT.

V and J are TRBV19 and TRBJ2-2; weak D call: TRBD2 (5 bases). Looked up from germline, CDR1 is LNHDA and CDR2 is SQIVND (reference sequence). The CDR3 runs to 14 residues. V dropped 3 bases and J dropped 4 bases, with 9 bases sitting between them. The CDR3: CASSIGVGTGELFF. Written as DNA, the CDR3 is TGTGCCAGTAGTATCGGGGTGGGCACCGGGGAGCTGTTTTTT.